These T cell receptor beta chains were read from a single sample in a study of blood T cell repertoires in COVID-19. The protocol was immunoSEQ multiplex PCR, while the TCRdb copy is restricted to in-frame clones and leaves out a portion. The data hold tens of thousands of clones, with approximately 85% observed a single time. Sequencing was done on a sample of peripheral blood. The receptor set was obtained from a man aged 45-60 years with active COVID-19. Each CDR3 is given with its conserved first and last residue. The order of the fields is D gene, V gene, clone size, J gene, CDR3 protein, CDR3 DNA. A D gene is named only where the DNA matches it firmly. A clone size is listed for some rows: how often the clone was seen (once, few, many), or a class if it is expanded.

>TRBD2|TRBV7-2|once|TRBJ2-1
CASSLALAGVNIWGEQFF
TGTGCCAGCAGCTTAGCCTTAGCGGGGGTAAATATATGGGGTGAGCAGTTCTTC
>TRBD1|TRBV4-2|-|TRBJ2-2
CASSRFRDSFTGELFF
TGTGCCAGCAGCCGCTTCCGGGACAGTTTCACCGGGGAGCTGTTTTTT
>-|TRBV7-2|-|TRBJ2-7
CASSPGQRSRSYEQYF
TGTGCCAGCAGCCCAGGACAGCGGAGTAGGTCCTACGAGCAGTACTTC
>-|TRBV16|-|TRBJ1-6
CASSLSGGWNSPLHF
TGTGCCAGCAGCCTGTCGGGGGGGTGGAATTCACCCCTCCACTTT
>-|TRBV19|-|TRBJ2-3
CASSPQGITDTQYF
TGTGCCAGTAGTCCGCAGGGGATCACAGATACGCAGTATTTT
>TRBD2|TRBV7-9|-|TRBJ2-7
CASSPVAGWSSYEQYF
TGTGCCAGCAGCCCTGTAGCGGGATGGAGCTCCTACGAGCAGTACTTC
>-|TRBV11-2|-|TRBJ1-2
CASSLVPGNYGYTF
TGTGCCAGCAGCTTGGTTCCAGGCAACTATGGCTACACCTTC
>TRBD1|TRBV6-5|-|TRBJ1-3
CASSTGVSGNTIYF
TGTGCCAGCAGTACAGGGGTATCGGGAAACACCATATATTTT
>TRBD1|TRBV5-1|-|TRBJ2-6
CASSFRTGGLGGANVLTF
TGCGCCAGCAGCTTCAGGACAGGGGGACTAGGAGGGGCCAACGTCCTGACTTTC
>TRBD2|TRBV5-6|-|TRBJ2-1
CASSLGGRAYNEQFF
TGTGCCAGCAGCCTTGGCGGGAGGGCGTACAATGAGCAGTTCTTC
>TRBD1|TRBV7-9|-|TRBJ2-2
CASTLGTATAGNTGELFF
TGTGCCAGCACCTTAGGGACAGCCACCGCGGGGAACACCGGGGAGCTGTTTTTT
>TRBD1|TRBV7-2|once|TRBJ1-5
CASSRDRDQPQHF
TGTGCCAGCAGCCGTGACAGGGATCAGCCCCAGCATTTT
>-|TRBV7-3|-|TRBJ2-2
CASSPRGATGELFF
TGTGCCAGCAGCCCCCGGGGGGCCACCGGGGAGCTGTTTTTT
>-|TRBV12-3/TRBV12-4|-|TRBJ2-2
CASSFYGELFF
TGTGCCAGCAGTTTTTACGGGGAGCTGTTTTTT
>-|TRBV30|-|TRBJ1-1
CAWSVLTPNTEAFF
TGTGCCTGGAGTGTCTTGACACCGAATACTGAAGCTTTCTTT
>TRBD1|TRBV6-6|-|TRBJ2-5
CASRPGTGGIETQYF
TGTGCCAGCAGGCCTGGGACAGGGGGCATAGAGACCCAGTACTTC
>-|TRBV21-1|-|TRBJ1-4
CASSKSGTANEKLFF
TGTGCCAGCAGCAAATCCGGCACAGCTAATGAAAAACTGTTTTTT
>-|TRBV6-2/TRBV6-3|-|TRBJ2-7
CASSSTGISSYEQYF
TGTGCCAGCAGCTCCACCGGGATTAGCTCCTACGAGCAGTACTTC
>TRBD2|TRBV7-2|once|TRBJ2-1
CASSLRGFSGDYNEQFF
TGTGCCAGCAGCTTAAGGGGTTTTAGCGGGGATTACAATGAGCAGTTCTTC
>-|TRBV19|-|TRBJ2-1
CASERVKGYNEQFF
TGTGCCAGTGAGAGGGTTAAGGGTTACAATGAGCAGTTCTTC
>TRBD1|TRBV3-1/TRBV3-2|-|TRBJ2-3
CASREGQGLRTQYF
TGTGCCAGCAGGGAAGGACAGGGTTTACGTACGCAGTATTTT
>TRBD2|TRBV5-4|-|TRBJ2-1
CASSSRRGGSSYNEQFF
TGTGCCAGCAGCTCCAGGCGCGGGGGGAGCTCCTACAATGAGCAGTTCTTC
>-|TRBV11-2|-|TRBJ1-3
CASRSGTSGNTIYF
TGTGCCAGCAGGTCCGGGACATCAGGAAACACCATATATTTT
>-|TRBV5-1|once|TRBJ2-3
CASSLRQVGDTQYF
TGCGCCAGCAGCTTGCGACAGGTTGGGGATACGCAGTATTTT
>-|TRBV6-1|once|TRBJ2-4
CASSDGWGTDIQYF
TGTGCCAGCAGTGATGGGTGGGGGACTGACATTCAGTACTTC
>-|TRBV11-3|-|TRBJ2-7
CASSLQAGQPFF
TGTGCCAGCAGCCTCCAGGCGGGACAGCCGTTCTTC
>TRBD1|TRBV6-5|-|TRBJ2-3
CASRTTGGDTQYF
TGTGCCAGCAGAACGACAGGGGGAGATACGCAGTATTTT
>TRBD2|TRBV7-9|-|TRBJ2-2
CASSSTRLAGGNTGELFF
TGTGCCAGCAGCTCAACTAGACTAGCGGGAGGTAACACCGGGGAGCTGTTTTTT
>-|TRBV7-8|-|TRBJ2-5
CASSPKEEGAGETQYF
TGTGCCAGCAGCCCCAAAGAAGAAGGGGCTGGAGAGACCCAGTACTTC
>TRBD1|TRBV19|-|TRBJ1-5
CASSQGTGGPSNQPQHF
TGTGCCAGTAGTCAAGGAACAGGGGGCCCTAGCAATCAGCCCCAGCATTTT
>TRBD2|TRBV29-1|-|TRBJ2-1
CSVLGLAESYNEQFF
TGCAGCGTTCTCGGACTAGCGGAGTCCTACAATGAGCAGTTCTTC
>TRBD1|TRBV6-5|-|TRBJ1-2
CASRRQGGGYTF
TGTGCCAGCAGAAGACAGGGCGGTGGCTACACCTTC
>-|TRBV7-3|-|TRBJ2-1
CASSLMGGPRSYNEQFF
TGTGCCAGCAGCTTAATGGGCGGGCCCCGCTCCTACAATGAGCAGTTCTTC
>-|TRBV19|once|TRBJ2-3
CASSSGDSTDTQYF
TGTGCCAGTAGTAGCGGGGATAGCACAGATACGCAGTATTTT
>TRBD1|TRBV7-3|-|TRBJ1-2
CASSRQGGYGYTF
TGTGCCAGCAGCAGGCAGGGGGGCTATGGCTACACCTTC
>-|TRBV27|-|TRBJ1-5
CASSFSGSNQPQHF
TGTGCCAGCAGTTTTTCGGGTAGCAATCAGCCCCAGCATTTT
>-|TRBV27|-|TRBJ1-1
CASSGRGRFRSMNTEAFF
TGTGCCAGCAGTGGGAGGGGCCGTTTTCGGAGCATGAACACTGAAGCTTTCTTT
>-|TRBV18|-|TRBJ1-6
CASSLNRQNPNSPLHF
TGTGCCAGCTCCCTAAACAGACAGAATCCCAATTCACCCCTCCACTTT
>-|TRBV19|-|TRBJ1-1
CASSIGRVNTEAFF
TGTGCCAGTAGTATTGGCAGGGTGAACACTGAAGCTTTCTTT
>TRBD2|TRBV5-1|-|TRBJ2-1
CASSRAPPSGGAWNEQFF
TGCGCCAGCAGCCGGGCCCCCCCAAGCGGGGGGGCCTGGAATGAGCAGTTCTTC
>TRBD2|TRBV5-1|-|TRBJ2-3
CASSLAGAGAGDTQYF
TGCGCCAGCAGCTTGGCCGGGGCGGGAGCAGGGGATACGCAGTATTTT
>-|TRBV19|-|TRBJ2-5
CASAQGRGRETQYF
TGTGCCAGTGCCCAGGGCAGGGGACGGGAGACCCAGTACTTC
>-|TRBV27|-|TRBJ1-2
CASSLGGAYGYTF
TGTGCCAGCAGTTTGGGGGGGGCTTATGGCTACACCTTC
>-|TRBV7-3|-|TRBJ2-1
CASSLGPNNEQFF
TGTGCCAGCAGCTTAGGGCCGAACAATGAGCAGTTCTTC
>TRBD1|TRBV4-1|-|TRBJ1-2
CASSPGQANYGYTF
TGCGCCAGCAGCCCCGGACAGGCTAACTATGGCTACACCTTC
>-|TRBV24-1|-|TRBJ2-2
CATSDSGTGELFF
TGTGCCACCAGTGACTCCGGCACCGGGGAGCTGTTTTTT
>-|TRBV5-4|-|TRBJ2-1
CASSLDSGSYNEQFF
TGTGCCAGCAGCTTGGATAGCGGAAGCTACAATGAGCAGTTCTTC
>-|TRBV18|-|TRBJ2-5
CASSPLGQSPPKKETQYF
TGTGCCAGCTCACCACTCGGACAGTCCCCACCCAAAAAAGAGACCCAGTACTTC
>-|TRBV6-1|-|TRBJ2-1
CASSETYSASEQFF
TGTGCCAGCAGTGAGACTTATAGCGCCTCTGAGCAGTTCTTC
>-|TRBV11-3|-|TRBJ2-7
CASSPLGAGSSYEQYF
TGTGCCAGCAGCCCCCTAGGTGCAGGGTCCTCCTACGAGCAGTACTTC
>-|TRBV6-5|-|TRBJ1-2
CASTGLLIKGYTF
TGTGCCAGCACTGGACTCCTTATTAAGGGCTACACCTTC
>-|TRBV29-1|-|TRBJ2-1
CSVVGAGRGVKFF
TGCAGCGTTGTCGGGGCTGGCAGGGGCGTAAAGTTCTTC